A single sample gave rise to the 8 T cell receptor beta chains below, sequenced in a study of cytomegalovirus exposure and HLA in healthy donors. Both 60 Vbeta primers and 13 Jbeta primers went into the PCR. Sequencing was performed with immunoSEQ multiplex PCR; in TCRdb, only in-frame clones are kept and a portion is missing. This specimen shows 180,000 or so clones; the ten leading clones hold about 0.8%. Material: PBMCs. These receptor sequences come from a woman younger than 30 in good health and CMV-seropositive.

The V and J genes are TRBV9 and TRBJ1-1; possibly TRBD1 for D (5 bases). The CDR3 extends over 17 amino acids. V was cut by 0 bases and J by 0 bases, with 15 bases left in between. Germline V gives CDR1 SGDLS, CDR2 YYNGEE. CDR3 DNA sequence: TGTGCCAGCAGCGTAGCTCCGGGTAGGGGCATGAACACTGAAGCTTTCTTT. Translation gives CASSVAPGRGMNTEAFF.

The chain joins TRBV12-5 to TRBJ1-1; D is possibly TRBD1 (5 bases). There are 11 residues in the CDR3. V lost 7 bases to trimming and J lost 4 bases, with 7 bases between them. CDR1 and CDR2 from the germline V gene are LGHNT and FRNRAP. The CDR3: CASVTGTEAFF. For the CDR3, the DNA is TGTGCTAGTGTAACAGGCACTGAAGCTTTCTTT. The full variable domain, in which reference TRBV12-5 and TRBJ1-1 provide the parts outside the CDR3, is DARVTQTPRHKVTEMGQEVTMRCQPILGHNTVFWYRQTMMQGLELLAYFRNRAPLDDSGMPKDRFSAEMPDATLATLKIQPSEPRDSAVYFCASVTGTEAFFGQGTRLTVV.

DNA for the CDR3: TGTGCCAGCAGCCCCCTGCAAGCGGGGGGGAACACCGGGGAGCTGTTTTTT. Translated, it gives CASSPLQAGGNTGELFF. The chain has TRBV14 and TRBJ2-2; 9 positions agree with TRBD2. The V gene's germline CDR1 is SGHDN and CDR2 FVKESK. V shed 4 bases and J 1 base; nucleotides not matched to a gene: 7. This CDR3 is 17 amino acids long.

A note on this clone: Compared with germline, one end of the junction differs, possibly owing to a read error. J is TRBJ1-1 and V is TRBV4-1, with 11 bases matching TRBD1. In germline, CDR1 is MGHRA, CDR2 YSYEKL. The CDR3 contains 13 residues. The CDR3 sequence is CASSQARTGGFWF. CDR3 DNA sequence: TGCGCCAGCAGCCAAGCTCGGACAGGGGGCTTCTGGTTT.

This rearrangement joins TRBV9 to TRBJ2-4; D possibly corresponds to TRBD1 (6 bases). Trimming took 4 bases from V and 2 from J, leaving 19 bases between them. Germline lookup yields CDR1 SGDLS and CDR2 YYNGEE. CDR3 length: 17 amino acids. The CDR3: CASSPTDSPLTKNIQYF. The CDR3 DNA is TGTGCCAGCAGCCCGACGGACAGTCCTCTAACCAAAAACATTCAGTACTTC.

The CDR3 region is CASSPQRGNNQPQHF. CDR3 DNA sequence: TGTGCCAGCTCACCACAGCGGGGAAACAATCAGCCCCAGCATTTT. The chain uses TRBV18 and TRBJ1-5, with D unresolved. With 1 base removed from V and 3 bases from J, the gap between germline ends came to 10 bases. The CDR3 covers 15 residues. Germline V gene data show CDR1 as KGHSH and CDR2 as LQKENI.

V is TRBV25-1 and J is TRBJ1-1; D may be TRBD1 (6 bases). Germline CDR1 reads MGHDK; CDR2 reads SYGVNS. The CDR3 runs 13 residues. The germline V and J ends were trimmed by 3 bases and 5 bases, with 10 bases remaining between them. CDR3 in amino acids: CASSDRGLTEAFF. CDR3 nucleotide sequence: TGTGCCAGCAGTGACAGGGGATTAACTGAAGCTTTCTTT.

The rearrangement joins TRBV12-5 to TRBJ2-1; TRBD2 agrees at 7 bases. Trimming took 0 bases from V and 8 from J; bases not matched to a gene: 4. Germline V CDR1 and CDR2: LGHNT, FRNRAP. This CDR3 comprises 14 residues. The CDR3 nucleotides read TGTGCTAGTGGTTTGGTAGGCCTAGCGGATGAGCAGTTCTTC. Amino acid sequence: CASGLVGLADEQFF.